The rows below give T cell receptor beta chains drawn from one sample of a study of radiation and T cells in renal cell carcinoma. Some clones are missing from TCRdb's copy, which holds only in-frame ones; the method was immunoSEQ multiplex PCR. Here the sample spans more than 15,000 clones, approximately 51% being singletons. Sequencing was performed on tumor tissue, taken from a patient whose treatment included radiotherapy and nephrectomy. The origin of the receptors is a woman aged 60-75 years with renal cell carcinoma. CDR3s include the opening cysteine and the closing phenylalanine or tryptophan. The D gene is left open where the match is weak. For some rows the clone size is stated as once, few or many, or as a class when expanded; others skip it.

clone size	V gene	J gene	D gene	CDR3 length	CDR3 protein	CDR3 DNA
.	TRBV5-5	TRBJ2-7	.	15	CASSRRDSSSYEQYF	TGTGCCAGCAGCCGGAGGGACTCAAGCTCCTACGAGCAGTACTTC
few	TRBV10-2	TRBJ2-3	TRBD2	15	CASSVRPGGTDTQYF	TGCGCCAGCAGTGTCCGGCCGGGAGGGACAGATACGCAGTATTTT
.	TRBV19	TRBJ1-5	.	13	CASSMGLNQPQHF	TGTGCCAGTAGTATGGGTTTGAATCAGCCCCAGCATTTT
few	TRBV18	TRBJ2-7	TRBD1	14	CASVGTGAGYEQYF	TGTGCCAGCGTAGGGACAGGGGCAGGCTACGAGCAGTACTTC
.	TRBV6-5	TRBJ2-5	.	14	CASSLSGGFGTQYF	TGTGCCAGCAGTTTAAGTGGGGGATTCGGGACCCAGTACTTC
few	TRBV19	TRBJ1-1	TRBD1	14	CASSTDRGRTEAFF	TGTGCCAGTAGTACGGACAGGGGCCGGACTGAAGCTTTCTTT
.	TRBV11-2	TRBJ2-7	TRBD2	14	CASSTPGLTYEQYF	TGTGCCAGCAGCACCCCGGGACTAACCTACGAGCAGTACTTC
.	TRBV5-4	TRBJ1-1	TRBD1	15	CASSPYRGQNTEAFF	TGTGCCAGCAGCCCGTACAGGGGACAGAACACTGAAGCTTTCTTT
.	TRBV5-5	TRBJ2-7	TRBD1	15	CASSLSIQGVSEQYF	TGTGCCAGCAGCTTGAGTATCCAGGGGGTTAGCGAGCAGTACTTC
.	TRBV6-5	TRBJ2-4	TRBD1	13	CASSSDRENIQYF	TGTGCCAGCAGTTCCGACAGGGAAAACATTCAGTACTTC
.	TRBV5-1	TRBJ2-6	.	18	CASSLVPGLISGANVLTF	TGCGCCAGCAGCTTGGTCCCGGGACTGATTTCTGGGGCCAACGTCCTGACTTTC
.	TRBV14	TRBJ1-2	TRBD1	14	CASSQTGLDYGYTF	TGTGCCAGCAGCCAGACAGGGTTGGACTATGGCTACACCTTC
.	TRBV7-2	TRBJ2-7	.	12	CASSPQNYEQYF	TGTGCCAGCAGCCCACAGAACTACGAGCAGTACTTC
few	TRBV5-5	TRBJ1-2	.	13	CASSPYRTYGYTF	TGTGCCAGCAGCCCATACAGAACATATGGCTACACCTTC
.	TRBV5-1	TRBJ2-2	.	15	CASSLVQGDTGELFF	TGCGCCAGCAGCTTGGTTCAGGGAGACACCGGGGAGCTGTTTTTT
few	TRBV11-2	TRBJ1-2	.	14	CASSSGRNNYGYTF	TGTGCCAGCAGCTCCGGACGAAATAACTATGGCTACACCTTC
.	TRBV28	TRBJ1-1	.	16	CASRPSQAGGNTEAFF	TGTGCCAGCAGACCTTCACAGGCGGGGGGGAACACTGAAGCTTTCTTT
medium-sized	TRBV5-1	TRBJ2-7	.	13	CASSLEGSYEQYF	TGCGCCAGCAGCTTGGAGGGGTCCTACGAGCAGTACTTC
few	TRBV2	TRBJ1-4	.	17	CASSEVVGYGEEEKLFF	TGTGCCAGCAGTGAAGTGGTAGGGTATGGGGAAGAGGAAAAACTGTTTTTT
.	TRBV14	TRBJ2-3	TRBD1	14	CASSQDFRGDTQYF	TGTGCCAGCAGCCAGGATTTCAGGGGGGATACGCAGTATTTT
.	TRBV19	TRBJ2-2	.	14	CASRGAGDTGELFF	TGTGCCAGCCGGGGGGCAGGGGACACCGGGGAGCTGTTTTTT
.	TRBV7-7	TRBJ2-2	.	18	CASSLVGRRVGNTGELFF	TGTGCTAGCAGCTTAGTCGGTAGGAGGGTCGGGAACACCGGGGAGCTGTTTTTT
.	TRBV9	TRBJ2-2	TRBD2	20	CASSVGITSGRAWNTGELFF	TGTGCCAGCAGCGTAGGGATAACTAGCGGGAGGGCTTGGAACACCGGGGAGCTGTTTTTT
many	TRBV28	TRBJ2-7	TRBD1	14	CASSPWTGTYEQYF	TGTGCCAGCAGTCCCTGGACAGGGACCTACGAGCAGTACTTC
few	TRBV29-1	TRBJ2-7	TRBD2	13	CSVEVAGSYEQYF	TGCAGCGTTGAGGTAGCGGGGTCCTACGAGCAGTACTTC
.	TRBV7-2	TRBJ1-2	.	14	CASSAPRANYGYTF	TGTGCCAGCAGCGCCCCTAGAGCTAACTATGGCTACACCTTC
many	TRBV6-1	TRBJ1-6	.	15	CASSEVSRGYSPLHF	TGTGCCAGCAGTGAAGTAAGCAGGGGCTACTCACCCCTCCACTTT
.	TRBV19	TRBJ2-7	.	14	CASSIAWTSYEQYF	TGTGCCAGTAGTATAGCCTGGACTTCCTACGAGCAGTACTTC
.	TRBV11-2	TRBJ1-2	.	13	CASSLDGNYGYTF	TGTGCCAGCAGCCTCGACGGAAACTATGGCTACACCTTC
.	TRBV5-4	TRBJ1-1	.	14	CASSPGGQNTEAFF	TGTGCCAGCAGCCCGGGGGGACAGAACACTGAAGCTTTCTTT
few	TRBV6-6	TRBJ1-2	.	14	CAILGDGELYGYTF	TGTGCCATCCTTGGGGACGGGGAACTCTATGGCTACACCTTC
once	TRBV5-1	TRBJ2-5	.	14	CASSLLQPQETQYF	TGCGCCAGCAGCTTACTGCAGCCCCAAGAGACCCAGTACTTC
.	TRBV6-6	TRBJ1-3	.	14	CASSQGLTGNTIYF	TGTGCCAGCTCCCAGGGGCTCACTGGAAACACCATATATTTT
.	TRBV9	TRBJ1-4	.	15	CASSDDRTTNEKLFF	TGTGCCAGCAGCGACGACAGGACAACTAATGAAAAACTGTTTTTT
.	TRBV30	TRBJ2-2	TRBD1	14	CAWNRQGNTGELFF	TGTGCCTGGAACCGACAGGGTAACACCGGGGAGCTGTTTTTT
few	TRBV5-1	TRBJ1-1	.	15	CASSPSWTANTEAFF	TGCGCCAGCAGCCCCTCATGGACAGCAAATACTGAAGCTTTCTTT
few	TRBV18	TRBJ1-5	.	13	CASSRVSNQPQHF	TGTGCCAGCTCAAGGGTTAGCAATCAGCCCCAGCATTTT
.	TRBV9	TRBJ2-1	TRBD2	16	CASSVEMFSGRNEQFF	TGTGCCAGCAGCGTAGAGATGTTTAGCGGGAGGAATGAGCAGTTCTTC
.	TRBV5-1	TRBJ2-5	.	18	CASSLLGGSITPQETQYF	TGCGCCAGCAGCTTGTTAGGTGGCAGCATAACGCCCCAAGAGACCCAGTACTTC
few	TRBV6-1	TRBJ2-1	.	11	CASSNSNEQFF	TGTGCCAGCAGCAACAGCAATGAGCAGTTCTTC
few	TRBV6-1	TRBJ2-5	TRBD1	15	CASSGYRGYQETQYF	TGTGCCAGCAGTGGGTACAGGGGGTACCAAGAGACCCAGTACTTC
.	TRBV6-6	TRBJ1-2	TRBD1	12	CASSQWTGAYTF	TGTGCCAGCAGTCAGTGGACAGGGGCCTACACCTTC
.	TRBV28	TRBJ2-7	TRBD1	13	CASRPGQGYEQYF	TGTGCCAGCAGACCTGGACAGGGCTACGAGCAGTACTTC
.	TRBV11-2	TRBJ1-5	.	12	CASSLDTEPQHF	TGTGCCAGCAGCTTAGATACCGAGCCCCAGCATTTT
.	TRBV19	TRBJ2-3	.	13	CASSFHPTDTQYF	TGTGCCAGTAGTTTCCACCCCACAGATACGCAGTATTTT
.	TRBV5-1	TRBJ1-4	.	12	CASSLSPEKLFF	TGCGCCAGCAGCTTGTCCCCGGAAAAACTGTTTTTT
many	TRBV30	TRBJ2-2	TRBD1	14	CAWVRQGNTGELFF	TGTGCCTGGGTTAGACAGGGTAACACCGGGGAGCTGTTTTTT
.	TRBV2	TRBJ1-2	.	14	CASGGGVLNYGYTF	TGTGCCAGCGGGGGAGGGGTGCTTAACTATGGCTACACCTTC
.	TRBV7-9	TRBJ2-5	.	16	CASSLGGSVGRETQYF	TGTGCCAGCAGCTTAGGGGGGTCCGTGGGGCGAGAGACCCAGTACTTC
.	TRBV28	TRBJ2-7	TRBD1	15	CASSLSNRGMDEQYF	TGTGCCAGCAGTTTATCAAACAGGGGAATGGACGAGCAGTACTTC
few	TRBV6-6	TRBJ1-5	TRBD1	15	CASSYSTGIGQPQHF	TGTGCCAGCAGTTACTCGACAGGGATCGGGCAGCCCCAGCATTTT
.	TRBV5-1	TRBJ2-5	TRBD2	17	CASSLASAGNSQETQYF	TGCGCCAGCAGCTTGGCGTCAGCGGGGAATTCCCAAGAGACCCAGTACTTC
many	TRBV5-6	TRBJ1-1	.	15	CASRLRPGSNTEAFF	TGTGCCAGCAGGTTGCGGCCGGGGTCGAACACTGAAGCTTTCTTT
few	TRBV7-2	TRBJ2-7	.	14	CASSSDPIDYEQYF	TGTGCCAGCAGCTCGGACCCTATAGACTACGAGCAGTACTTC
.	TRBV11-3	TRBJ1-2	.	13	CATHSGKPYGYTF	TGTGCGACTCATTCCGGGAAACCCTATGGCTACACCTTC
.	TRBV29-1	TRBJ2-7	TRBD1	13	CSVATGGGGEQYF	TGCAGCGTCGCCACAGGGGGCGGGGGCGAGCAGTACTTC
.	TRBV6-1	TRBJ2-1	.	14	CASKIDPPTNEQFF	TGTGCCAGCAAAATCGATCCTCCCACTAATGAGCAGTTCTTC
.	TRBV9	TRBJ2-6	.	15	CASSVVGDGANVLTF	TGTGCCAGCAGCGTAGTGGGGGACGGGGCCAACGTCCTGACTTTC
.	TRBV10-3	TRBJ1-4	.	14	CAISGGTPAEKLFF	TGTGCCATCAGTGGGGGGACCCCGGCGGAAAAACTGTTTTTT
few	TRBV5-6	TRBJ2-1	.	15	CASAGTYLSYNEQFF	TGTGCCAGCGCCGGGACGTACCTCTCCTACAATGAGCAGTTCTTC